This is a list of T cell receptor beta chains from one sample in a study of blood T cell repertoires in COVID-19. Measured with immunoSEQ multiplex PCR; TCRdb has only the in-frame clones, and not every one. The table records a few hundred thousand clones, about 84% of them present only once. Sequenced input: peripheral blood. These receptor sequences come from a man older than 75 with acute or convalescent COVID-19. CDR3s include the opening cysteine and the closing phenylalanine or tryptophan. Each record gives: V gene, clone size, J gene, D gene, CDR3 protein, CDR3 DNA. A D gene is named only where the DNA matches it firmly. Expanded clones get a size class; other rows say once, few or many, or leave the size out.

>TRBV3-1/TRBV3-2|NA|TRBJ2-4|NA
CASRDLSKNIQYF
TGTGCCAGCCGCGACTTGTCCAAAAACATTCAGTACTTC
>TRBV18|NA|TRBJ2-3|NA
CASSPLNSPSTDTQYF
TGTGCCAGCTCACCACTAAACAGCCCTAGCACAGATACGCAGTATTTT
>TRBV3-1/TRBV3-2|NA|TRBJ2-2|NA
CASSVTVLAGELFF
TGTGCCAGCAGCGTGACAGTCCTGGCCGGGGAGCTGTTTTTT
>TRBV6-2/TRBV6-3|once|TRBJ2-7|TRBD1
CASSKTGATYEQYF
TGTGCCAGCAGTAAGACAGGGGCTACCTACGAGCAGTACTTC
>TRBV28|NA|TRBJ2-7|NA
CASSFLTGVHEQYF
TGTGCCAGCAGTTTTTTGACAGGTGTGCACGAGCAGTACTTC
>TRBV6-2/TRBV6-3|NA|TRBJ2-7|NA
CASTPPSGEQYF
TGTGCCAGCACCCCTCCATCGGGGGAGCAGTACTTC
>TRBV28|NA|TRBJ1-4|NA
CATHRANEKLFF
TGTGCCACCCACAGGGCTAATGAAAAACTGTTTTTT
>TRBV5-5|few|TRBJ1-2|TRBD1
CASSPLLQGESGYTF
TGTGCCAGCAGCCCTCTCCTACAGGGGGAAAGTGGCTACACCTTC
>TRBV28|NA|TRBJ1-2|NA
CASSFPPDYGYTF
TGTGCCAGCAGTTTCCCCCCCGACTATGGCTACACCTTC
>TRBV11-3|once|TRBJ2-2|NA
CASSSVTNTGELFF
TGTGCCAGCAGCTCTGTAACGAACACCGGGGAGCTGTTTTTT
>TRBV9|NA|TRBJ2-7|NA
CASSSDSSYEQYF
TGTGCCAGCAGCTCGGACAGCTCCTACGAGCAGTACTTC
>TRBV6-4|NA|TRBJ1-5|TRBD1
CASSDYRGQPQHF
TGTGCCAGCAGTGACTACAGGGGACAGCCCCAGCATTTT
>TRBV18|NA|TRBJ2-1|NA
CASSRQGGDEQFF
TGTGCCAGCTCACGGCAGGGGGGCGATGAGCAGTTCTTC
>TRBV5-1|NA|TRBJ2-7|TRBD2
CASSLAWRTSGARNDEQYF
TGCGCCAGCAGCTTGGCGTGGCGGACTAGCGGGGCGAGGAACGACGAGCAGTACTTC
>TRBV19|NA|TRBJ1-2|NA
CASSTETGFNYGYTF
TGTGCCAGTAGTACAGAGACAGGATTTAACTATGGCTACACCTTC
>TRBV5-1|NA|TRBJ1-3|TRBD1
CASSLDGYRGPGNTIYF
TGCGCCAGCAGCTTGGATGGTTACAGGGGACCAGGAAACACCATATATTTT
>TRBV10-3|NA|TRBJ2-3|TRBD1
CAINPGQGVTDTQYF
TGTGCCATCAATCCGGGACAGGGAGTAACAGATACGCAGTATTTT
>TRBV11-2|once|TRBJ2-3|NA
CASSLGGTDTQYF
TGTGCCAGCAGCTTAGGCGGAACAGATACGCAGTATTTT
>TRBV10-3|NA|TRBJ1-1|TRBD1
CAAKTGSMNTEAFF
TGTGCCGCCAAGACAGGGAGCATGAACACTGAAGCTTTCTTT
>TRBV18|NA|TRBJ1-3|NA
CASSPLRTGDLSGNTIYF
TGTGCCAGCTCACCACTCCGGACGGGGGATCTCTCTGGAAACACCATATATTTT
>TRBV7-2|NA|TRBJ2-3|NA
CASSLKRVDTQYF
TGTGCCAGCAGCTTAAAGAGGGTAGATACGCAGTATTTT
>TRBV6-5|NA|TRBJ2-4|NA
CASSDPGQKNIQYF
TGTGCCAGCAGCGACCCCGGACAAAAAAACATTCAGTACTTC
>TRBV18|NA|TRBJ1-2|NA
CASSLIGGADGYTF
TGTGCCAGCTCCCTGATCGGAGGGGCGGATGGCTACACCTTC
>TRBV7-3|NA|TRBJ2-5|TRBD2
CASSYPGLAGAETQYF
TGTGCCAGCAGCTACCCGGGACTAGCGGGAGCAGAGACCCAGTACTTC
>TRBV4-2|NA|TRBJ2-2|NA
CASSPVTENTGELFF
TGTGCCAGCAGCCCGGTGACAGAGAACACCGGGGAGCTGTTTTTT
>TRBV18|NA|TRBJ1-4|NA
CASSPPGNSNEKLFF
TGTGCCAGCTCACCACCGGGTAACAGCAATGAAAAACTGTTTTTT
>TRBV2|NA|TRBJ1-2|TRBD1
CASSERTGFYGYTF
TGTGCCAGCAGTGAAAGGACAGGTTTCTATGGCTACACCTTC
>TRBV28|NA|TRBJ2-7|NA
CASSRGREQYF
TGTGCCAGCAGCAGAGGCCGGGAGCAGTACTTC
>TRBV9|NA|TRBJ2-5|TRBD2
CASSVGVSGGGETQYF
TGTGCCAGCAGCGTAGGGGTTAGCGGGGGGGGCGAGACCCAGTACTTC
>TRBV6-5|NA|TRBJ1-2|TRBD1
CATRTGPNYGYTF
TGTGCCACCAGGACAGGGCCTAACTATGGCTACACCTTC
>TRBV6-6|few|TRBJ1-6|TRBD1
CASRTLTGVGSPLHF
TGTGCCAGCAGGACCCTGACAGGGGTTGGATCACCCCTCCACTTT
>TRBV18|NA|TRBJ2-6|TRBD1
CASSPDRGGPGANVLTF
TGTGCCAGCTCGCCGGACAGGGGGGGCCCTGGGGCCAACGTCCTGACTTTC
>TRBV6-5|few|TRBJ1-2|NA
CASIEGVYYGYTF
TGTGCCAGCATCGAGGGGGTTTACTATGGCTACACCTTC
>TRBV19|NA|TRBJ1-5|NA
CASSIDQGTGNQPQHF
TGTGCCAGTAGTATAGATCAGGGGACGGGAAATCAGCCCCAGCATTTT
>TRBV5-4|NA|TRBJ1-5|NA
CASSPGEGQPQHF
TGTGCCAGCAGCCCTGGGGAGGGTCAGCCCCAGCATTTT
>TRBV7-2|once|TRBJ1-6|NA
CASSLVGAGSYNSPLHF
TGTGCCAGCAGCTTAGTTGGGGCGGGATCCTATAATTCACCCCTCCACTTT